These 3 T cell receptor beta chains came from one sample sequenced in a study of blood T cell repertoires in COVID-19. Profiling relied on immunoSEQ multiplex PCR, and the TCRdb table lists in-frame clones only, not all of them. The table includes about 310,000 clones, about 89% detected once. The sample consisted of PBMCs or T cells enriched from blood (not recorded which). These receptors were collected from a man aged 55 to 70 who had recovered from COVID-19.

The CDR3 spells CASSYLGTEQFF. As DNA, the CDR3 is TGTGCCAGCAGTTACCTAGGGACAGAGCAGTTCTTC. The chain combines TRBV6-5 with TRBJ2-1; weak D call: TRBD1 (6 bases). The germline CDR1 and CDR2 sequences are MNHEY and SVGAGI. The CDR3 extends over 12 amino acids. The V gene lost 2 bases and the J gene lost 10 bases, with 9 bases spanning the gap.

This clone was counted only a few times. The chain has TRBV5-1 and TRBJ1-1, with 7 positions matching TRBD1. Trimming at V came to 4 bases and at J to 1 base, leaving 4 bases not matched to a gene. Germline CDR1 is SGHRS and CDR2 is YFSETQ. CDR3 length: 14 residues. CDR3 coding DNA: TGCGCCAGCAGCCTGGAGGGGGCGAACACTGAAGCTTTCTTT. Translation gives CASSLEGANTEAFF.

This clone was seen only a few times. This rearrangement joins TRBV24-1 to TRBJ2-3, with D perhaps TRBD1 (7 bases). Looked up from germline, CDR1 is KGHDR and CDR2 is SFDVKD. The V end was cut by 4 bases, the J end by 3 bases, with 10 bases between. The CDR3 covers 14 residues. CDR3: CATSEAGGTDTQYF. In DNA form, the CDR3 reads TGTGCCACCAGTGAAGCAGGGGGGACAGATACGCAGTATTTT.